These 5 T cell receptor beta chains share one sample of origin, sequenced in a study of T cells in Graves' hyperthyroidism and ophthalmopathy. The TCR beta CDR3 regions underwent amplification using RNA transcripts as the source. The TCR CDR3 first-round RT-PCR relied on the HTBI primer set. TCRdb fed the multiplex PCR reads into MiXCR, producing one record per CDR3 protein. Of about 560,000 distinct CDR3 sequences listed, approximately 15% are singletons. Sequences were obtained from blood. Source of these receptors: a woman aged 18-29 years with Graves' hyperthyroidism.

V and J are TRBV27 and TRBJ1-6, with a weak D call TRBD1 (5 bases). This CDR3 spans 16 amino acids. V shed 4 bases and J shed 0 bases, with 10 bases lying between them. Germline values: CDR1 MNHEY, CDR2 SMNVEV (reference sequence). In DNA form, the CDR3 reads TGTGCCAGCAGTTCACCCGGGGGCTCCTATAATTCACCCCTCCACTTT. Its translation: CASSSPGGSYNSPLHF.

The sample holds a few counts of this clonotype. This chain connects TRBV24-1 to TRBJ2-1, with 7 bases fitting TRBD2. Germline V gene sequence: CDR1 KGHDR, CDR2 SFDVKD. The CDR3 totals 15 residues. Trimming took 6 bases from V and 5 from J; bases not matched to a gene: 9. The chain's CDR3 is CATSHWGGENNEQFF. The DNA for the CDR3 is TGTGCCACCAGTCACTGGGGGGGAGAGAACAATGAGCAGTTCTTC.

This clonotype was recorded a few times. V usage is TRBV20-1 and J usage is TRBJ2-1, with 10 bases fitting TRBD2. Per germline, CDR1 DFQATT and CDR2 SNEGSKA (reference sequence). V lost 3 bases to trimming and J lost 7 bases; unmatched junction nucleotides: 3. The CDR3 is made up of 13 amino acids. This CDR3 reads CSASLAGVNEQFF. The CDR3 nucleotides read TGCAGTGCTAGCCTAGCGGGAGTTAATGAGCAGTTCTTC.

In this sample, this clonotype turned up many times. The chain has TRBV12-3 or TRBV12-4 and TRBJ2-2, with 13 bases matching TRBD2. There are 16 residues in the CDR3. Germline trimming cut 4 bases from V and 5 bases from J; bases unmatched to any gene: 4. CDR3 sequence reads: CASSSTSGRPTGELFF. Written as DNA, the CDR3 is TGTGCCAGCAGTTCGACTAGCGGGAGGCCTACCGGGGAGCTGTTTTTT.

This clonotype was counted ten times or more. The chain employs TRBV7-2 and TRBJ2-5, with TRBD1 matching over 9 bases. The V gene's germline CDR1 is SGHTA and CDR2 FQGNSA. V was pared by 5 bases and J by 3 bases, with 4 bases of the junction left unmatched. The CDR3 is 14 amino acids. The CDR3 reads CASSPQGAEETQYF. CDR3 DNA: TGTGCCAGCAGCCCACAGGGGGCTGAAGAGACCCAGTACTTC.